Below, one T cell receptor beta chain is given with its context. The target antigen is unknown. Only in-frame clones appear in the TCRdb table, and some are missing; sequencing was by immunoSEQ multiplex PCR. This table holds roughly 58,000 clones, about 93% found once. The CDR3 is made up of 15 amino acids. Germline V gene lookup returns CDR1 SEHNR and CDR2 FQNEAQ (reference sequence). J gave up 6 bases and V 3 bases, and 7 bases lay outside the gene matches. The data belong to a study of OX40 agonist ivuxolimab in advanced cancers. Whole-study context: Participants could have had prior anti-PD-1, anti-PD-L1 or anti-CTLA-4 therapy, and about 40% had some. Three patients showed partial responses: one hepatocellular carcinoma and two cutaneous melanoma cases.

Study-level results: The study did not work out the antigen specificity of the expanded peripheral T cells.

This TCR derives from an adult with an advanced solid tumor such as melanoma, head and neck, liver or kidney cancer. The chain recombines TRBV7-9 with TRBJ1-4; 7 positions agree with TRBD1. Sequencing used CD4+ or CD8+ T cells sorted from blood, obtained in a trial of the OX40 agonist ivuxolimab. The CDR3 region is CASSFPGQLDEKLFF. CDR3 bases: TGTGCCAGCAGCTTCCCGGGACAGCTTGATGAAAAACTGTTTTTT.